What follows is one T cell receptor beta chain and its context. What it recognizes is unknown. Its ends do not fully match the called genes, so a read error is possible. This sample stems from a study of CD8+CD57+ T cells in acquired aplastic anemia. About the study: The DNA of sorted CD4+ and CD8+ cells averaged roughly 3 ug. Study-level points and caveats: Shared by patients and controls, approximately 28 CD8+ CDR3s were abundant in patients.

Patients selected for sequencing had displayed CD8+CD57+ cell expansion by flow cytometry. Each patient gave a blood sample that was collected before any therapy had been received. The TCR beta profiling, which covered VDJ combination and CDR3 sequence, was carried out using genomic DNA as the template. Each CDR3 protein is one row after TCRdb ran MiXCR on the reads. The top ten hold approximately 42% of the sample, which has under 200,000 distinct CDR3 sequences, 71% seen once. The origin of this receptor is a human donor with aplastic anemia. Sequencing input: sorted CD4+, CD8+, or CD8+CD57+ T cells (not recorded which) from PBMCs.

CDR3 coding DNA: TGCAGTGCTCCTCCGGGACAGGGAGGCACTGAAGCTCTCTTT. Its protein is CSAPPGQGGTEALF. The chain has TRBV20-1 and TRBJ1-1; 9 bases map to TRBD1. Germline V lookup: CDR1 DFQATT, CDR2 SNEGSKA (reference sequence). The CDR3 has 14 residues.